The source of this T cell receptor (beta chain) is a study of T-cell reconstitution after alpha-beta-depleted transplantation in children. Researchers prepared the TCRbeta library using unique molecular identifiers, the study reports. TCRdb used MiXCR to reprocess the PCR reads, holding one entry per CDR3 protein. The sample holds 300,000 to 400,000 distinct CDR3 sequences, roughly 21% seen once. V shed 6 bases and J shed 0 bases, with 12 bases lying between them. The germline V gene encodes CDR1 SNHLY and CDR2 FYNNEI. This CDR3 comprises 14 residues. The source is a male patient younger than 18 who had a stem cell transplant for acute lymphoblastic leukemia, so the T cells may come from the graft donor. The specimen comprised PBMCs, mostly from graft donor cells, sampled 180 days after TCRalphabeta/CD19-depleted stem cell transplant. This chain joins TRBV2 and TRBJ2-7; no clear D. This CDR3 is CASSRSVPSYEQYF. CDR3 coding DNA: TGTGCCAGCAGCAGAAGTGTGCCCTCCTACGAGCAGTACTTC.